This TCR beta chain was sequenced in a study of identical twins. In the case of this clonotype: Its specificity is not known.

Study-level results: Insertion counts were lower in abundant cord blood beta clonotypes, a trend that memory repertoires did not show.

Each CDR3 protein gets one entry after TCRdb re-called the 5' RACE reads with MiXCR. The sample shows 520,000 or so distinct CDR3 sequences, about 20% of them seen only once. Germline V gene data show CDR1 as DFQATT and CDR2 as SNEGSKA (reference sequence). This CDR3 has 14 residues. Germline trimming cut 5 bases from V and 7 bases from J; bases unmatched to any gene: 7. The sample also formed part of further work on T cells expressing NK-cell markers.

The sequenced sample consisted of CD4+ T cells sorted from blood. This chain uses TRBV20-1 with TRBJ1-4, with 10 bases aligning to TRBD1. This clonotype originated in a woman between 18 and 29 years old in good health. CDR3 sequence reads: CSALWTGGTEKLFF. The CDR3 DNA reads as TGCAGTGCTCTCTGGACAGGGGGGACTGAAAAACTGTTTTTT.